This TCR beta chain was identified during a study of T cells after posttransplantation cyclophosphamide. Study conclusions and caveats: Donor-recipient repertoire similarity was low at 1-2 months, rising over year one. Recipient CMV seropositivity and CMV reactivation strongly tracked TRB clonality.

Data came from immunoSEQ multiplex PCR; TCRdb stores just in-frame clones and leaves some out. The sample contains about 700 clones, about 80% of which appear only once. Comments on this clone: The antigen is not known.

This receptor was identified in a man over 45. The sequencing sample was made of gut tissue.

For the CDR3, the DNA is TGTGCCAGTAACAGGGGGCTTGTCACTGAAGCTTTCTTT. This encodes CASNRGLVTEAFF. The J gene is TRBJ1-1, the V gene TRBV7-9, with 9 bases aligning to TRBD1. The CDR3 length is 13 residues. Germline CDR1 is SEHNR and CDR2 is FQNEAQ (reference sequence). The ends lost 9 bases at V and 4 bases at J; junction bases unmatched: 6.